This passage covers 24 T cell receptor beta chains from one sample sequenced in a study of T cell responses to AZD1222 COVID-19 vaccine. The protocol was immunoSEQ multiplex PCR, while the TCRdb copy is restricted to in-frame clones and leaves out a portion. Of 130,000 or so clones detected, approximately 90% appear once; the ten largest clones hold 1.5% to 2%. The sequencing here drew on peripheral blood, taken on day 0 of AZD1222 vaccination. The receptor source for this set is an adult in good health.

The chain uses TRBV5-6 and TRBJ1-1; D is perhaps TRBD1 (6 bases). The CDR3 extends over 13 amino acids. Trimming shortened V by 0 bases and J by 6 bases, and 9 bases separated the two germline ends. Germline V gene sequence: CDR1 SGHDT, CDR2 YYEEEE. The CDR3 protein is CASSLDRGAEAFF. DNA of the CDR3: TGTGCCAGCAGCTTGGATAGGGGGGCTGAAGCTTTCTTT.

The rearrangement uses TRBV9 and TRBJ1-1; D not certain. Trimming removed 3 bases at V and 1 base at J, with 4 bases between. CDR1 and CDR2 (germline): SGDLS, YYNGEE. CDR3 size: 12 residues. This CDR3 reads CASSGQNTEAFF. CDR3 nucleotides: TGTGCCAGCAGCGGACAGAACACTGAAGCTTTCTTT.

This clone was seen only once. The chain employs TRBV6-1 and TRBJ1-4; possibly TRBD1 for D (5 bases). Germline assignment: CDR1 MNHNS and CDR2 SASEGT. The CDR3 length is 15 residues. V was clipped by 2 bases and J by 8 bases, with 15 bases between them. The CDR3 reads CASSEQGTAGEKLFF. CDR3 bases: TGTGCCAGCAGTGAACAGGGAACAGCCGGAGAAAAACTGTTTTTT.

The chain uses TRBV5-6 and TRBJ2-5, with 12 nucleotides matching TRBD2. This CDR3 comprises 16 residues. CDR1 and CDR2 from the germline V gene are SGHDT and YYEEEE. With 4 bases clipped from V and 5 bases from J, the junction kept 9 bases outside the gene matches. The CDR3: CASSTLAGGLGETQYF. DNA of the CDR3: TGTGCCAGCAGCACCCTAGCGGGGGGGCTGGGGGAGACCCAGTACTTC.

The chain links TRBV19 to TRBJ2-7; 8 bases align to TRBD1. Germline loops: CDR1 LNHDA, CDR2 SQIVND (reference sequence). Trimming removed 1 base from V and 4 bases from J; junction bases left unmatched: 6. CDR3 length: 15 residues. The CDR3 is CASSIVTGDRYEQYF. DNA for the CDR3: TGTGCCAGTAGTATAGTGACAGGGGATCGGTACGAGCAGTACTTC.

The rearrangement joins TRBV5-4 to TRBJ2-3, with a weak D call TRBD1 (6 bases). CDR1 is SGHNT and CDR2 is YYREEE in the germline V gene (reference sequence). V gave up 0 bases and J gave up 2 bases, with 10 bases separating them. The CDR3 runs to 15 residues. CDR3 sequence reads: CASSLEGVLTDTQYF. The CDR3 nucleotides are TGTGCCAGCAGCTTGGAGGGGGTCCTCACAGATACGCAGTATTTT.

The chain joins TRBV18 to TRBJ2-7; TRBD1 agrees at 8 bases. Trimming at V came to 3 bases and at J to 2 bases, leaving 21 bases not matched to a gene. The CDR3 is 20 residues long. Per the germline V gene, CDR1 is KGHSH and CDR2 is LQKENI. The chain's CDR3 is CASSPVATGALAPQAYEQYF. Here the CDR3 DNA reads TGTGCCAGCTCACCTGTAGCGACAGGGGCCCTCGCCCCTCAAGCCTACGAGCAGTACTTC.

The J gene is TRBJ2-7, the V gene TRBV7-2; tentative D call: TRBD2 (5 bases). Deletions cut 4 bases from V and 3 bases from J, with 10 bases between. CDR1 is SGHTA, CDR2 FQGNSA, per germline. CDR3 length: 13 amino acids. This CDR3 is CASSWAGGYEQYF. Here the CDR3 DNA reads TGTGCCAGCAGCTGGGCGGGCGGCTACGAGCAGTACTTC.

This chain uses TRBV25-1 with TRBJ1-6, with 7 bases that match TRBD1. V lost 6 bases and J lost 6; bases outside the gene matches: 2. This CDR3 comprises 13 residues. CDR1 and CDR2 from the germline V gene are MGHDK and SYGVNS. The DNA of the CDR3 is TGTGCCAGCAGGGGACAGTCTAATTCACCCCTCCACTTT. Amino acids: CASRGQSNSPLHF.

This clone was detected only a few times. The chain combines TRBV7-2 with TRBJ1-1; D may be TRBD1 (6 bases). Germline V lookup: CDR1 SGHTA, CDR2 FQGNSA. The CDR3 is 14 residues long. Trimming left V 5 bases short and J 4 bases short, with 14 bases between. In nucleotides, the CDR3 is TGTGCCAGCAGCGAACAGGGAGAAGTCACTGAAGCTTTCTTT. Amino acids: CASSEQGEVTEAFF.

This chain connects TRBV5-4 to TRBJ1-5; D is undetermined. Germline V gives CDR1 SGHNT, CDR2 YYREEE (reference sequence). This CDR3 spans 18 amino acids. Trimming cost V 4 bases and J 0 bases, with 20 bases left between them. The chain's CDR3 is CASSLRTSSRNSNQPQHF. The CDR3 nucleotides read TGTGCCAGCAGCCTCCGGACCAGTAGCCGTAATAGCAATCAGCCCCAGCATTTT.

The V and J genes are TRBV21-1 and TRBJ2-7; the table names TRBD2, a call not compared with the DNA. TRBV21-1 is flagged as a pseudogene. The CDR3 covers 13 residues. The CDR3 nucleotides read TGTGCCAGCAGCACCCGGGGTAGATACGAGCAGTACTTC. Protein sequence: CASSTRGRYEQYF.

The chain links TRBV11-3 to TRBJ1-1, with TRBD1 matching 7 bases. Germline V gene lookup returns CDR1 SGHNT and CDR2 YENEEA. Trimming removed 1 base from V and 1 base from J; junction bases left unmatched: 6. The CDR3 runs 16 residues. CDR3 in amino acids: CASSLGTGVPNTEAFF. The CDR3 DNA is TGTGCCAGCAGCTTAGGAACAGGGGTACCGAACACTGAAGCTTTCTTT.

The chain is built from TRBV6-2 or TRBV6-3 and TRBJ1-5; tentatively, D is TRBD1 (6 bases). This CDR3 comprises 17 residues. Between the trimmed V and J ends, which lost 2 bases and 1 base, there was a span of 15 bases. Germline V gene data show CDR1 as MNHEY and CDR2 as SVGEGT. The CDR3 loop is CASSYLGGGQSNQPQHF. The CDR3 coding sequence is TGTGCCAGCAGTTACCTCGGCGGGGGGCAAAGCAATCAGCCCCAGCATTTT.

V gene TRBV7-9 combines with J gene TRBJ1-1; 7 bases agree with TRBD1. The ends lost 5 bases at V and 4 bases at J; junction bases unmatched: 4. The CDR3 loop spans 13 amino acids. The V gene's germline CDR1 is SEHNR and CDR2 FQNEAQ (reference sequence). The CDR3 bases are TGTGCCAGCAGCAGACAGGGATCCACTGAAGCTTTCTTT. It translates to CASSRQGSTEAFF.

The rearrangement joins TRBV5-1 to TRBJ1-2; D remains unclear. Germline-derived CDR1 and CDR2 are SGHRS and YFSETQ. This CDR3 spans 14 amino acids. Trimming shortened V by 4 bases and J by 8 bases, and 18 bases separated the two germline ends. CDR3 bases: TGCGCCAGCAGCCCCTCGTTGGAGGTAGGGGGCTACACCTTC. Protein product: CASSPSLEVGGYTF.

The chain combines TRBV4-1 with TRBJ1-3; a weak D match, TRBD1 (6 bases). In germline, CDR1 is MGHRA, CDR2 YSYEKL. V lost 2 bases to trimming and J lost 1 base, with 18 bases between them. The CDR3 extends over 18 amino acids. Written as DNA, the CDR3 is TGCGCCAGCAGCCAAACAGTCCCCCAGGGGACGTCTGGAAACACCATATATTTT. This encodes CASSQTVPQGTSGNTIYF.

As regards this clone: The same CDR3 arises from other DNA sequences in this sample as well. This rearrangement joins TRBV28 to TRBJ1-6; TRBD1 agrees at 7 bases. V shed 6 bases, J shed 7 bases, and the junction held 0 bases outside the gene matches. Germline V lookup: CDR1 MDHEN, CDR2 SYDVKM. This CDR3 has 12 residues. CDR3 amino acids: CASRQGNSPLHF. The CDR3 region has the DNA TGTGCCAGCAGACAGGGGAATTCACCCCTCCACTTT.

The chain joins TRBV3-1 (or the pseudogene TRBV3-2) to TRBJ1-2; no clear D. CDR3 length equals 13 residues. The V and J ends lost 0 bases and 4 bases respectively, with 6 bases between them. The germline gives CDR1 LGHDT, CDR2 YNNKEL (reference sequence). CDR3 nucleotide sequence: TGTGCCAGCAGCCAAGATCGGTCCTATGGCTACACCTTC. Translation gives CASSQDRSYGYTF.

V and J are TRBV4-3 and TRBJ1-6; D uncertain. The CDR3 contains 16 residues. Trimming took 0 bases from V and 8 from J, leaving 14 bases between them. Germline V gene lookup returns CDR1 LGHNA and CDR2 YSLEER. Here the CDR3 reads CASSQDRGIAHSPLHF. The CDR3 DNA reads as TGCGCCAGCAGCCAAGATCGCGGAATAGCCCATTCACCCCTCCACTTT.

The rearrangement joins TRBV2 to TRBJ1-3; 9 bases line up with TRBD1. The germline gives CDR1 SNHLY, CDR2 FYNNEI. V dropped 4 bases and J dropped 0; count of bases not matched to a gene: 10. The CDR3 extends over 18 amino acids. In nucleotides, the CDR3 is TGTGCCAGCAGTGTGAGGAGACAGGGGGACATCTCTGGAAACACCATATATTTT. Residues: CASSVRRQGDISGNTIYF.

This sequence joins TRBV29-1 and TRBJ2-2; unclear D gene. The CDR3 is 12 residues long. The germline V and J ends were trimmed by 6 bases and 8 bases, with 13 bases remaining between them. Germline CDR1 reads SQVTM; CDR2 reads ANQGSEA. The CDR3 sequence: CSVPARPGELFF. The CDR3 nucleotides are TGCAGCGTCCCAGCCCGCCCGGGGGAGCTGTTTTTT.

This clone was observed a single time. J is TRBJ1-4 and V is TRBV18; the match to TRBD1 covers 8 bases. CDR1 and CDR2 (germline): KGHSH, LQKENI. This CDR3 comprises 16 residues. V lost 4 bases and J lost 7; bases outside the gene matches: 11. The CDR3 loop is CASSLNSGTGGEKLFF. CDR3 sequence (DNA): TGTGCCAGCTCACTGAATAGTGGGACAGGTGGTGAAAAACTGTTTTTT.

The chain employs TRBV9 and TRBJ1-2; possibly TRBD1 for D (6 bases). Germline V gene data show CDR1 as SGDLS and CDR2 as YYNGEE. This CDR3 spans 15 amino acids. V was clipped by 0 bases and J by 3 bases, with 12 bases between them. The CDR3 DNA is TGTGCCAGCAGCGTAGAAGCAGGGGTGGACTATGGCTACACCTTC. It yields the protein CASSVEAGVDYGYTF.